This is a list of T cell receptor beta chains from one sample in a study of T cells after yellow fever vaccination. TCRdb analysed the 5' RACE reads with MiXCR anew, one entry per CDR3 protein. The sample consists of under 500,000 distinct CDR3 sequences, roughly a sixth of them appearing once. The source material was PBMCs, sampled before the yellow fever booster vaccination. The receptors were sampled from a man between 18 and 35 years old who received the YFV17D yellow fever vaccine. Both conserved end residues are part of each CDR3. D genes are given only for firm matches. Clone size is not always given. Where it is, it says once, few, many or a class for expanded clones.

v_gene,abundance,d_gene,j_gene,CDR3aa,CDR3nt
TRBV5-1,few,TRBD1,TRBJ2-3,CASFWQGEDTQYF,TGCGCCAGCTTTTGGCAGGGGGAAGATACGCAGTATTTT
TRBV7-8,few,-,TRBJ1-5,CASSSRKGGRSNQPQHF,TGTGCCAGCAGCTCCCGTAAGGGAGGGAGGAGCAATCAGCCCCAGCATTTT
TRBV5-1,-,TRBD2,TRBJ2-3,CASSRGQTSGGDTQYF,TGCGCCAGCAGCAGGGGTCAGACTAGCGGGGGAGACACGCAGTATTTT
TRBV18,-,TRBD1,TRBJ1-1,CASSPQGASVNTEAFF,TGTGCCAGCTCACCGCAGGGGGCCAGCGTGAACACTGAAGCTTTCTTT
TRBV7-2,many,-,TRBJ2-5,CASSLAGGVETQYF,TGTGCCAGCAGCTTAGCAGGGGGGGTAGAGACCCAGTACTTC
TRBV4-2,many,-,TRBJ2-4,CASSQEMGRKNIQYF,TGTGCCAGCAGCCAAGAAATGGGGCGCAAAAACATTCAGTACTTC
TRBV20-1,-,-,TRBJ2-5,CSATVGETQYF,TGCAGTGCTACTGTGGGGGAGACCCAGTACTTC
TRBV24-1,few,-,TRBJ2-5,CATSAISGRAGETQYF,TGTGCCACCAGTGCGATCTCCGGCAGGGCTGGAGAGACCCAGTACTTC
TRBV20-1,many,-,TRBJ1-1,CSASGSTTEAFF,TGCAGTGCTAGTGGTTCGACCACTGAAGCTTTCTTT
TRBV6-2/TRBV6-3,-,-,TRBJ2-5,CASNSVGGNQETQYF,TGTGCCAGCAACTCCGTGGGGGGCAACCAAGAGACCCAGTACTTC
TRBV4-2,few,-,TRBJ2-1,CASSRGLNSYNEQFF,TGTGCCAGCAGCCGAGGACTCAATTCCTACAATGAGCAGTTCTTC
TRBV7-3,many,-,TRBJ2-2,CASSTGSSNTGELFF,TGTGCCAGCAGCACCGGGAGTTCGAACACCGGGGAGCTGTTTTTT
TRBV7-8,-,-,TRBJ2-3,CASRLGWGSTDTQYF,TGTGCCAGCAGATTAGGCTGGGGTAGCACAGATACGCAGTATTTT